This TCR beta chain was captured by sequencing in a study of spatial heterogeneity in lung cancer. General study findings and limits: Tracking of tumor mutation counts was seen in expanded intratumoral alpha and beta TCR counts.

Time point of the sample: sample taken at primary tumor resection. V dropped 2 bases and J dropped 4; count of bases not matched to a gene: 4. Germline V gene sequence: CDR1 SGDLS, CDR2 YYNGEE. The CDR3 covers 15 residues. In regard to this clonotype: The antigen is unknown.

Each CDR3 protein is one row after TCRdb ran MiXCR on the 5' RACE reads. Here the sample spans 6,500 to 10,000 distinct CDR3 sequences, 7% being singletons. This chain joins TRBV9 and TRBJ2-2; 8 bases match TRBD2. The source was lung tumor tissue, collected at surgery. The origin of this receptor is a male donor with early-stage non-small cell lung cancer. The CDR3 region has the DNA TGTGCCAGCAGCGTTCGGGAGGGCCGCACCGGGGAGCTGTTTTTT. Its translation is CASSVREGRTGELFF.